These 23 T cell receptor beta chains were sequenced from one sample in a study of CD8 T cells in ankylosing spondylitis. TCRdb re-derived calls from the 5' RACE reads in MiXCR, one entry per CDR3 protein. The repertoire holds 230,000 or so distinct CDR3 sequences, 20% to 30% seen once, with roughly 0.67% in the top ten. The sequencing input was blood, either unsorted or a sorted T cell fraction (not recorded which). The receptor set was obtained from a male donor with ankylosing spondylitis or in good health (not recorded which).

This clonotype was observed many times. The chain joins TRBV20-1 to TRBJ2-3; 7 bases line up with TRBD1. The V gene end was trimmed by 5 bases and the J gene end by 1 base; junction bases not matched to a gene: 12. Germline V CDR1 and CDR2: DFQATT, SNEGSKA (reference sequence). This CDR3 spans 16 amino acids. CDR3 amino acids: CSAPDPGGTGTDTQYF. CDR3 bases: TGCAGTGCTCCAGACCCAGGGGGAACGGGCACAGATACGCAGTATTTT.

This clonotype has a handful of counts. The chain has TRBV28 and TRBJ2-7, with D possibly TRBD2 on 6 matching bases. Trimming took off 10 bases at V and 2 bases at J, with 15 bases between the two ends. The germline CDR1 and CDR2 sequences are MDHEN and SYDVKM. The CDR3 is made up of 13 amino acids. The DNA for the CDR3 is TGTGCCACCTATGGGGGGAACGCCTACGAGCAGTACTTC. This gives the protein CATYGGNAYEQYF.

The chain combines TRBV23-1 with TRBJ2-2; no clear D. TRBV23-1 is sorted into the ORF group, with uncertain function. V dropped 1 base and J dropped 1 base, with 10 bases sitting between them. The CDR3 is made up of 16 amino acids. The CDR3 DNA follows: TGCGCCAGCAGTCAATGGGCTAACATGAACACCGGGGAGCTGTTTTTT. Protein: CASSQWANMNTGELFF.

This clonotype was recorded many times. The chain recombines TRBV7-2 with TRBJ2-7; 9 bases align to TRBD1. Trimming at V came to 5 bases and at J to 6 bases, leaving 11 bases not matched to a gene. The length of the CDR3 is 15 residues. Germline CDR1 reads SGHTA; CDR2 reads FQGNSA. CDR3 loop: CASSTTGTGYPEQYF. CDR3 in DNA: TGTGCCAGCAGCACCACCGGGACAGGGTATCCCGAGCAGTACTTC.

This clonotype was observed once. The chain recombines TRBV3-1 with TRBJ2-5; weak D call: TRBD2 (6 bases). CDR3 length equals 16 residues. Germline CDR1 and CDR2: LGHDT and YNNKEL (reference sequence). V lost 0 bases, J lost 4 bases, and 15 bases lay in between. The CDR3 spells CASSQDLPGVRETQYF. The CDR3 DNA reads TGTGCCAGCAGCCAAGATCTACCGGGGGTACGAGAGACCCAGTACTTC.

This clonotype occurred many times. The chain links TRBV10-2 to TRBJ2-5; either TRBD1 or TRBD2 may supply D (5 bases each). The CDR3 has 15 residues. From germline, CDR1 is WSHSY and CDR2 SAAADI. Trimming left V 0 bases short and J 4 bases short, with 12 bases between. The CDR3 nucleotides read TGCGCCAGCAGTGAGTCGACGAGGGGACGAGAGACCCAGTACTTC. This gives the protein CASSESTRGRETQYF.

V and J are TRBV20-1 and TRBJ2-5; tentatively, D is TRBD1 (5 bases). The CDR3 spans 13 residues. V was cut by 1 base and J by 4 bases, with 10 bases left in between. The germline V gene encodes CDR1 DFQATT and CDR2 SNEGSKA (reference sequence). The CDR3 sequence is CSARVAGIETQYF. The CDR3 DNA is TGCAGTGCTAGAGTGGCAGGGATAGAGACCCAGTACTTC.

This clonotype was counted many times. This sequence joins TRBV12-3 or TRBV12-4 and TRBJ2-1, with D hard to call. V was clipped by 2 bases and J by 7 bases, with 6 bases between them. The CDR3 consists of 12 residues. CDR3 sequence: CASSLLENEQFF. The DNA of the CDR3 is TGTGCCAGCAGTTTACTCGAGAATGAGCAGTTCTTC.

In this sample, this clonotype turned up many times. This rearrangement joins TRBV7-6 to TRBJ2-7; D call uncertain. This CDR3 has 14 amino acids. Trimming pared 3 bases from V and 0 bases from J, leaving 9 bases between. Germline CDR1 and CDR2: SGHVS and FNYEAQ. The CDR3 DNA sequence: TGTGCCAGCAGCTTGGCACCGGTCTCCTACGAGCAGTACTTC. Translating it yields CASSLAPVSYEQYF.

The sample holds many counts of this clonotype. V and J are TRBV11-2 and TRBJ1-6; D not certain. This CDR3 is built from 14 residues. Trimming stripped 2 bases from V and 9 bases from J, with 11 bases between. CDR1 SGHAT and CDR2 FQNNGV come from the germline V gene. The CDR3: CASSLTPNISPLHF. In DNA, the CDR3 is TGTGCCAGCAGCTTAACCCCAAATATTTCACCCCTCCACTTT.

The V call is TRBV9, the J call TRBJ2-5; maybe TRBD1 (6 bases). The CDR3 covers 14 residues. The germline V and J ends were trimmed by 4 bases and 5 bases, with 15 bases remaining between them. Germline CDR1 SGDLS, CDR2 YYNGEE. CDR3 nucleotide sequence: TGTGCCAGCAGCAAAACCGGGACAACGGAGACCCAGTACTTC. It yields the protein CASSKTGTTETQYF. The full variable domain, in which reference TRBV9 and TRBJ2-5 provide the parts outside the CDR3, is DSGVTQTPKHLITATGQRVTLRCSPRSGDLSVYWYQQSLDQGLQFLIQYYNGEERAKGNILERFSAQQFPDLHSELNLSSLELGDSALYFCASSKTGTTETQYFGPGTRLLVL.

This clonotype came up many times. J is TRBJ1-2 and V is TRBV7-9; the D gene is possibly TRBD1 (6 bases). V lost 6 bases and J lost 4, with 18 bases in between. The CDR3 length is 15 residues. Per germline, CDR1 SEHNR and CDR2 FQNEAQ (reference sequence). The CDR3 coding sequence is TGTGCCAGCAGTCGATGGGGGCAGATCGGCTATGGCTACACCTTC. It is translated as CASSRWGQIGYGYTF.

In nucleotides, the CDR3 is TGCAGTGCTATCCAGAGCTACGAGCAGTACTTC. Translating gives CSAIQSYEQYF. The chain is built from TRBV20-1 and TRBJ2-7; no clear D gene. CDR3 length equals 11 residues. Per the germline V gene, CDR1 is DFQATT and CDR2 is SNEGSKA (reference sequence). V lost 4 bases, J lost 3 bases, and 7 bases lay in between.

This clonotype was observed a handful of times. The rearrangement uses TRBV6-1 and TRBJ2-1; 12 bases map to TRBD2. V lost 6 bases to trimming and J lost 2 bases; unmatched junction nucleotides: 5. The CDR3 totals 16 residues. From germline, CDR1 is MNHNS and CDR2 SASEGT. The CDR3 nucleotides read TGTGCCAGCAGCCGTCGGACTAGCGGGGCCTACAATGAGCAGTTCTTC. Amino acids: CASSRRTSGAYNEQFF.

This chain links TRBV7-6 with TRBJ2-5; perhaps TRBD2 as D (5 bases). Germline CDR1 reads SGHVS; CDR2 reads FNYEAQ. CDR3 size: 14 residues. V was shortened by 7 bases and J by 3 bases, with 15 bases between the two germline ends. This CDR3 is CASTRTEVKETQYF. The CDR3 DNA reads TGTGCCAGCACAAGGACGGAGGTGAAAGAGACCCAGTACTTC.

This clonotype was recorded at least ten times. The gene calls are TRBV20-1 and TRBJ1-5; D is possibly TRBD1 (5 bases). Germline CDR1 is DFQATT and CDR2 is SNEGSKA (reference sequence). This CDR3 region has 13 residues. Trimming removed 2 bases at V and 5 bases at J, with 10 bases between. CDR3 sequence: CSARLGADQPQHF. In nucleotides, the CDR3 is TGCAGTGCTAGACTAGGGGCTGATCAGCCCCAGCATTTT.

This clonotype was seen repeatedly, ten times or more. Compared with germline, one end of the junction differs, possibly owing to a read error. The rearrangement links TRBV12-3 or TRBV12-4 to TRBJ2-4, with D unresolved. This CDR3 contains 11 residues. In DNA, the CDR3 is TGTGCCAGCAGTGACCCCCCAGGTCTGGACTTC. It codes for CASSDPPGLDF.

This clonotype was counted a few times. The V and J genes are TRBV12-3 or TRBV12-4 and TRBJ2-7, with a possible D match to TRBD1 (6 bases). This CDR3 has 12 residues. Trimming removed 6 bases from V and 2 bases from J, with 8 bases in between. The CDR3 reads CASSRTAYEQYF. In DNA form, the CDR3 reads TGTGCCAGCAGCCGGACAGCCTACGAGCAGTACTTC.

The CDR3 bases are TGCGCCAGCAGCTTCGTCCCCCCGGGACAGGCCGCCGAGGGGCAGTACTTC. This encodes CASSFVPPGQAAEGQYF. The chain uses TRBV5-1 and TRBJ2-7; 8 nucleotides agree with TRBD1. The CDR3 length is 17 residues. Germline CDR1 SGHRS, CDR2 YFSETQ. The J segment lost 9 bases and the V segment lost 2 bases, leaving 19 bases of the junction unmatched.

The chain combines TRBV10-3 with TRBJ1-1; 7 positions agree with TRBD1. CDR3 length equals 16 residues. The germline V gene has CDR1 ENHRY and CDR2 SYGVKD. The J segment lost 1 base and the V segment lost 0 bases, leaving 5 bases of the junction unmatched. The CDR3 region has the DNA TGTGCCATCAGTGAGTCCAGGACAGGCAAGAACACTGAAGCTTTCTTT. It codes for CAISESRTGKNTEAFF.

This clonotype has a count of ten or more. The chain links TRBV20-1 to TRBJ2-5; D is undetermined. The germline CDR1 and CDR2 sequences are DFQATT and SNEGSKA (reference sequence). CDR3 length: 13 residues. CDR3 sequence reads: CSQSDGPQETQYF. CDR3 bases: TGCAGCCAATCGGACGGCCCCCAAGAGACCCAGTACTTC.

The chain links TRBV24-1 to TRBJ2-3; tentatively, D is TRBD2 (5 bases). The germline CDR1 and CDR2 sequences are KGHDR and SFDVKD. V dropped 6 bases and J dropped 5 bases, with 14 bases sitting between them. The CDR3 sequence is 14 residues long. The CDR3 nucleotides read TGTGCCACCAGTTTAAATAGAGGGAAAGATACGCAGTATTTT. This codes for CATSLNRGKDTQYF.

This clonotype was counted a few times. V is TRBV29-1 and J is TRBJ1-4; the match to TRBD1 covers 8 bases. Looked up from germline, CDR1 is SQVTM and CDR2 is ANQGSEA. CDR3 size: 14 residues. V trimming: 0 bases; J trimming: 7 bases; junction bases outside the gene matches: 4. CDR3 amino acids: CSVEDDRGGEKLFF. The DNA for the CDR3 is TGCAGCGTTGAAGATGACAGGGGTGGTGAAAAACTGTTTTTT.